Listed below are T cell receptor beta chains from one sample, sequenced in a study of CD8+ T cells in alopecia areata. Clones were read by immunoSEQ multiplex PCR, and TCRdb kept only the in-frame ones, dropping some. Of under 130,000 clones detected, more than 75% appear once; the ten largest clones hold 8.5% to 14%. The specimen was CD8+ T cells sorted from blood, collected at approximately week 30, from a patient treated with tofacitinib. All receptors derive from a human donor with alopecia areata. Each CDR3 is given with its conserved first and last residue. The order of the fields is D gene, clone size, V gene, J gene, CDR3 protein, CDR3 DNA. The D gene is left open where the match is weak. Clone size is not always given. Where it is, it says once, few, many or a class for expanded clones.

D: TRBD1
size: .
V: TRBV28
J: TRBJ2-7
CDR3: CASSLPGTGDYEQYF
DNA: TGTGCCAGCAGTTTACCGGGGACAGGGGACTACGAGCAGTACTTC

D: .
size: .
V: TRBV11-1
J: TRBJ2-7
CDR3: CASSFEISYEQYF
DNA: TGTGCCAGCAGCTTCGAAATTTCCTACGAGCAGTACTTC

D: .
size: .
V: TRBV11-2
J: TRBJ2-7
CDR3: CASSLGAYTYEQYF
DNA: TGTGCCAGCAGCTTAGGGGCCTACACCTACGAGCAGTACTTC

D: .
size: .
V: TRBV29-1
J: TRBJ2-1
CDR3: CSVGKRPPQFF
DNA: TGCAGCGTTGGCAAGAGGCCGCCCCAGTTCTTC

D: .
size: .
V: TRBV5-6
J: TRBJ1-1
CDR3: CASSPPGGEREAFF
DNA: TGTGCCAGCAGCCCACCGGGAGGGGAACGGGAAGCTTTCTTT

D: TRBD2
size: once
V: TRBV10-3
J: TRBJ2-1
CDR3: CAISEGRLAGGNEQFF
DNA: TGTGCCATCAGTGAGGGTAGACTAGCGGGAGGGAATGAGCAGTTCTTC

D: TRBD1
size: .
V: TRBV9
J: TRBJ2-3
CDR3: CASSVEGDRSMGTQYF
DNA: TGTGCCAGCAGCGTCGAGGGGGACAGGAGCATGGGTACGCAGTATTTT

D: .
size: .
V: TRBV7-9
J: TRBJ1-5
CDR3: CASSLGWEGTQPQHF
DNA: TGTGCCAGCAGCTTAGGCTGGGAGGGTACCCAGCCCCAGCATTTT

D: .
size: .
V: TRBV6-4
J: TRBJ2-1
CDR3: CASSERRGSSYNEQFF
DNA: TGTGCCAGCAGTGAGCGACGGGGGAGCTCCTACAATGAGCAGTTCTTC

D: .
size: .
V: TRBV4-1
J: TRBJ2-3
CDR3: CASSQVDDTQYF
DNA: TGCGCCAGCAGCCAGGTAGATGATACGCAGTATTTT

D: TRBD2
size: few
V: TRBV11-1
J: TRBJ2-7
CDR3: CASSSPASGGRYEQYF
DNA: TGTGCCAGCAGCTCACCAGCTAGCGGGGGACGCTACGAGCAGTACTTC

D: .
size: .
V: TRBV5-5
J: TRBJ2-7
CDR3: CASSPDWNYEQYF
DNA: TGTGCCAGCAGCCCGGACTGGAACTACGAGCAGTACTTC

D: .
size: .
V: TRBV7-6
J: TRBJ1-4
CDR3: CASSLTDSNEKLFF
DNA: TGTGCCAGCAGCTTGACAGATTCTAATGAAAAACTGTTCTTT

D: TRBD1
size: once
V: TRBV7-9
J: TRBJ2-3
CDR3: CASSYGQDEPHTQYF
DNA: TGTGCCAGCAGCTACGGACAGGACGAACCTCATACGCAGTATTTT

D: .
size: .
V: TRBV5-1
J: TRBJ2-3
CDR3: CASSLASKPSTDTQYF
DNA: TGCGCCAGCAGCTTGGCGTCTAAACCCTCAACAGATACGCAGTATTTT

D: .
size: .
V: TRBV5-6
J: TRBJ1-1
CDR3: CASSLGSGSNTEAFF
DNA: TGTGCCAGCAGCTTGGGGTCCGGGTCGAACACTGAAGCTTTCTTT

D: TRBD1
size: .
V: TRBV29-1
J: TRBJ1-1
CDR3: CSVTQGALNTEAFF
DNA: TGCAGCGTTACCCAGGGGGCGCTTAACACTGAAGCTTTCTTT

D: .
size: .
V: TRBV28
J: TRBJ2-2
CDR3: CASSFSGATGELFF
DNA: TGTGCCAGCAGTTTCTCAGGGGCTACCGGGGAGCTGTTTTTT

D: .
size: .
V: TRBV29-1
J: TRBJ1-2
CDR3: CSVRYTEGGYTF
DNA: TGCAGCGTCAGGTACACCGAGGGTGGCTACACCTTC

D: TRBD1
size: .
V: TRBV27
J: TRBJ1-2
CDR3: CASGQGANGYTF
DNA: TGTGCCAGCGGACAGGGGGCGAATGGCTACACCTTC

D: .
size: .
V: TRBV6-6
J: TRBJ2-7
CDR3: CASSPLYEQYF
DNA: TGTGCCAGCAGCCCCCTCTACGAGCAGTACTTC

D: .
size: .
V: TRBV10-3
J: TRBJ2-1
CDR3: CAISSGGGAGNEQFF
DNA: TGTGCCATCAGTAGCGGCGGGGGCGCGGGGAATGAGCAGTTCTTC